The source of this TCR beta chain is a study of blood T cell repertoires in COVID-19 (dated by TCRdb to 2018 to 2021). Study-level background: Samples covering the acute and convalescent phases of COVID-19 were provided by collaborators in the United States, Italy and Spain. The dataset comprised deeply sampled blood TCRbeta repertoires from subjects exposed to, actively infected with, or recovered from COVID-19. Sample metadata almost always included a de-identified subject ID, COVID-19 status, age in years and sex. The repertoires were released in a freely available public database meant as a resource for research on the immune response to SARS-CoV-2. The prospective study material was composed of cDNA or gDNA derived from T cells, B-cell-depleted T cells, or PBMCs. HLA class I and class II types, where available, came from metadata supplied by the sample provider rather than from assay-based typing. Samples came from the ongoing ImmuneRACE study (first 160 participants) plus 1,254 subjects from 6 global collaborators. Overall study outcomes, separate from this receptor: The amount of clinical and demographic metadata varied by source and participant and was provided uncurated.

From a lookup of the germline V gene, CDR1 and CDR2 are KGHSH and LQKENI. V loses 3 bases of germline sequence and J loses 8 bases, and the interval between the two ends is 14 bases. The CDR3 sequence holds 14 residues, the cysteine and phenylalanine included. The CDR3 DNA has 42 bases and is translated from base 1. Participants in the prospective study were enrolled through a virtual design, were aged roughly 18 to 100 years, and lived in roughly 24 United States geographic areas. In the prospective study, participants were assigned to cohorts based on the clinical history participants reported in a screening survey and a study questionnaire. Mobile phlebotomists in the prospective study collected whole blood, serum and a nasopharyngeal or oropharyngeal swab from every participant. Additional blood draws and questionnaires over an approximately two-month period could optionally be provided by prospective study participants. Blood samples from the prospective study were shipped frozen or at room temperature prior to DNA extraction.

The immunoSEQ Assay, a bias-controlled multiplex PCR, was used to amplify TCRbeta CDR3 regions from genomic DNA. In the original analysis: Within the assay, amplification of reference gene primers was used to estimate how many nucleated cells each sample contained. Sequence reads were collapsed and filtered to measure the absolute abundance of every unique TCRbeta CDR3 rearrangement. For each sample, productive Simpson clonality was calculated as the square root of Simpson's diversity index across productive rearrangements. TCRdb mirrors the immuneACCESS table, restricted to in-frame sequences. Some clones are absent from its copies; in checked studies, under half trace to an unresolved V gene, and the reason for the others is unknown. The DNA was the basis for D and trimming; V, J and clone size are from that table. The sample data list roughly 250,000 clones, and approximately 86% of these were observed just once. The top ten clones comprise 3% to 4% of the sample.

In regard to this clone: The target of this receptor is not known. No much larger clone is present one base from it, and per-base qualities are unavailable.

Sequenced input: PBMCs or T cells enriched from blood (not recorded which). This TCR derives from a woman between 35 and 50 years old with acute COVID-19. The V and J genes are TRBV18 and TRBJ2-1; TRBD2 is perhaps the D gene, given 5 matching bases. The CDR3: CASSPRRNGDEQFF. In nucleotides, the sequence is TGTGCCAGCTCACCGAGGCGAAACGGGGATGAGCAGTTCTTC.